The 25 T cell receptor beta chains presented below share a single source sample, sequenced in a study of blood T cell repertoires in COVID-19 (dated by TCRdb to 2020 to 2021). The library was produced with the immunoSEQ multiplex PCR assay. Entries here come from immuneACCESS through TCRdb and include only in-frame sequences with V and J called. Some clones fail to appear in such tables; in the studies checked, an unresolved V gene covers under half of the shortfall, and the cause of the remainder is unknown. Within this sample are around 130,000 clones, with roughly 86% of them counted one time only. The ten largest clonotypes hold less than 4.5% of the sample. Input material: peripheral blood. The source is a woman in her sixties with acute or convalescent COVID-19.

The CDR3 region has the DNA TGTGCCAGCAGCCCTCAGACTAGCGGGAGAGGCTACAATGAGCAGTTCTTC. The encoded protein is CASSPQTSGRGYNEQFF. The chain links TRBV11-3 to TRBJ2-1; 12 nucleotides line up with TRBD2. Trimming at V came to 5 bases and at J to 3 bases, leaving 8 bases not matched to a gene. CDR1 is SGHNT, CDR2 YENEEA, per germline. This CDR3 comprises 17 residues.

The DNA of the CDR3 is TGTGCCAGCAGTCCGACTCCGTACAATGAGCAGTTCTTC. Protein: CASSPTPYNEQFF. The chain combines TRBV28 with TRBJ2-1, with D uncertain. V lost 5 bases to trimming and J lost 4 bases, with 9 bases between them. The CDR3 contains 13 residues. CDR1 and CDR2 from the germline V gene are MDHEN and SYDVKM. The whole variable domain, remainder taken from reference TRBV28 and TRBJ2-1, is DVKVTQSSRYLVKRTGEKVFLECVQDMDHENMFWYRQDPGLGLRLIYFSYDVKMKEKGDIPEGYSVSREKKERFSLILESASTNQTSMYLCASSPTPYNEQFFGPGTRLTVL.

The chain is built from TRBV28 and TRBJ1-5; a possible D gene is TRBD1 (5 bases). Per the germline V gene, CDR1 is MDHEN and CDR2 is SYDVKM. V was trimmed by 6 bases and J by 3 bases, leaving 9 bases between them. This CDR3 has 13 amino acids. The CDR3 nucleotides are TGTGCCAGCAGGGGGCTTGACAATCAGCCCCAGCATTTT. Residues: CASRGLDNQPQHF.

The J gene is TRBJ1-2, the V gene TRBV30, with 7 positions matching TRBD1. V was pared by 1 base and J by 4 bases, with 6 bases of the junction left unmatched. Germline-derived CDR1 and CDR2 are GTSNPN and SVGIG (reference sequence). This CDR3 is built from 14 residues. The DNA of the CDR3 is TGTGCCTGGAGTGCCTCCGGGACAGTCTATGGCTACACCTTC. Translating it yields CAWSASGTVYGYTF. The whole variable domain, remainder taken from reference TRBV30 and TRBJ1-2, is SQTIHQWPATLVQPVGSPLSLECTVEGTSNPNLYWYRQAAGRGLQLLFYSVGIGQISSEVPQNLSASRPQDRQFILSSKKLLLSDSGFYLCAWSASGTVYGYTFGSGTRLTVV.

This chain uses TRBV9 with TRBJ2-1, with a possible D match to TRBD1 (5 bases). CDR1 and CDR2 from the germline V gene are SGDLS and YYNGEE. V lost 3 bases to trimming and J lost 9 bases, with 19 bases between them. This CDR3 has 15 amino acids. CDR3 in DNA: TGTGCCAGCAGCGGGGGCCTTTTGGATATGCCTGAGCAGTTCTTC. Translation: CASSGGLLDMPEQFF.

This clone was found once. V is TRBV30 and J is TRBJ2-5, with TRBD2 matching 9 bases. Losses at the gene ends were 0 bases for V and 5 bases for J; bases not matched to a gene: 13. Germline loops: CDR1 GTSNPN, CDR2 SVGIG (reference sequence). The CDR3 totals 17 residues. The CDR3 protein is CAWSVAGGPSEVETQYF. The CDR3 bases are TGTGCCTGGAGTGTCGCGGGAGGGCCGTCAGAAGTGGAGACCCAGTACTTC.

CDR3 nucleotide sequence: TGTGCCAGCAGCTCCACCGGGAATTGGGCCCTCCACTTT. It is translated as CASSSTGNWALHF. The chain employs TRBV11-3 and TRBJ1-6; D uncertain. Germline loops: CDR1 SGHNT, CDR2 YENEEA. This CDR3 is built from 13 residues. The germline V and J ends were trimmed by 4 bases and 14 bases, with 15 bases remaining between them.

The CDR3 DNA reads as TGTGCCAGCAGCCCACCTTCTTACAATGGCTACACCTTC. Its translation is CASSPPSYNGYTF. The rearrangement joins TRBV5-8 to TRBJ1-2; no clear D gene. The germline V and J ends were trimmed by 4 bases and 6 bases, with 13 bases remaining between them. Germline V gives CDR1 SGHTS, CDR2 YDEGEE. The CDR3 contains 13 residues.

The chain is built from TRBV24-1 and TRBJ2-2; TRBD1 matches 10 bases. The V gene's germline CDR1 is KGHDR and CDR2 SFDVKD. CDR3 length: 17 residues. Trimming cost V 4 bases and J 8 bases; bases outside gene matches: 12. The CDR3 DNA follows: TGTGCCACCAGTGACATACCGGGACAGGGGAAGTTGGGGGAGCTGTTTTTT. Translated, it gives CATSDIPGQGKLGELFF.

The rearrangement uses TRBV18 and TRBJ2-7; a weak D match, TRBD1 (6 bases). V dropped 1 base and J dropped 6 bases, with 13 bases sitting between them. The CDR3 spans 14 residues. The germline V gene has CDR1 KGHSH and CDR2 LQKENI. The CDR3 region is CASSPLQGEGEQYV. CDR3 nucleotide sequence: TGTGCCAGCTCACCACTACAGGGTGAAGGCGAGCAGTACGTC.

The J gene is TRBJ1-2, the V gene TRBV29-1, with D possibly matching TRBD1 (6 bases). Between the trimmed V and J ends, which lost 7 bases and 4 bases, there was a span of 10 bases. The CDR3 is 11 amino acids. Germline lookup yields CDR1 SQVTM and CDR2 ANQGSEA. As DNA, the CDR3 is TGCAGCGCTTCGACAGGCTATGGCTACACCTTC. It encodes CSASTGYGYTF. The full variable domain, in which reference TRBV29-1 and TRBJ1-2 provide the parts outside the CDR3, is SAVISQKPSRDICQRGTSLTIQCQVDSQVTMMFWYRQQPGQSLTLIATANQGSEATYESGFVIDKFPISRPNLTFSTLTVSNMSPEDSSIYLCSASTGYGYTFGSGTRLTVV.

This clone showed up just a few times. This CDR3 reads CASRETGKNQPQHF. The CDR3, as DNA: TGTGCCAGCAGAGAGACAGGGAAGAATCAGCCCCAGCATTTT. This rearrangement joins TRBV6-5 to TRBJ1-5; 7 bases are a match to TRBD1. V lost 6 bases, J lost 4 bases, and 6 bases stayed unmatched. There are 14 residues in the CDR3. Germline lookup yields CDR1 MNHEY and CDR2 SVGAGI.

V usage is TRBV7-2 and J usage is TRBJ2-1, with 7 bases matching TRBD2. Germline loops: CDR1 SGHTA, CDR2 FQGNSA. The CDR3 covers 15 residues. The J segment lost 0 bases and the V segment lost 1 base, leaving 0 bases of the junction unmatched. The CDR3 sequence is CASSLGGGSYNEQFF. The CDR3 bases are TGTGCCAGCAGCTTAGGCGGGGGCTCCTACAATGAGCAGTTCTTC.

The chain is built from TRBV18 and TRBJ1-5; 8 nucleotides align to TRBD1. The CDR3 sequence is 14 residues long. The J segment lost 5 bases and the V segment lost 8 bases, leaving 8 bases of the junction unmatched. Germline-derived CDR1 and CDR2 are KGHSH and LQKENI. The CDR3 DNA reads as TGTGCCAGCAGACAGGGGTTAGGCGATCAGCCCCAGCATTTT. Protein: CASRQGLGDQPQHF.

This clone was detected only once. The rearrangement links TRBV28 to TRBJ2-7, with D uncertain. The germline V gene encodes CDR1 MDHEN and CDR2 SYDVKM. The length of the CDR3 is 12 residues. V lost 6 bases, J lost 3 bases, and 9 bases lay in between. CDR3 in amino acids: CASRADIYEQYF. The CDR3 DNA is TGTGCCAGCAGGGCCGACATCTACGAGCAGTACTTC.

Here the CDR3 reads CAWSARDYTEAFF. CDR3 DNA: TGTGCCTGGAGTGCCAGGGACTACACTGAAGCTTTCTTT. V and J are TRBV30 and TRBJ1-1, with a possible D match to TRBD1 (5 bases). The CDR3 runs to 13 residues. Germline-derived CDR1 and CDR2 are GTSNPN and SVGIG (reference sequence). V lost 1 base and J 3 bases, leaving 9 bases between the germline ends. Supplemented by reference TRBV30 and TRBJ1-1, the full variable domain reads SQTIHQWPATLVQPVGSPLSLECTVEGTSNPNLYWYRQAAGRGLQLLFYSVGIGQISSEVPQNLSASRPQDRQFILSSKKLLLSDSGFYLCAWSARDYTEAFFGQGTRLTVV.

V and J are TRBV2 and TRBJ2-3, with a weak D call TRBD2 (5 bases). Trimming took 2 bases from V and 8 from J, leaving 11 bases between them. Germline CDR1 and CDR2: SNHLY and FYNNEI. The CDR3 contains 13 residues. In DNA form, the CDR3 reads TGTGCCAGCAGTGAAACTCGCGGGCTTACGCAGTATTTT. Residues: CASSETRGLTQYF.

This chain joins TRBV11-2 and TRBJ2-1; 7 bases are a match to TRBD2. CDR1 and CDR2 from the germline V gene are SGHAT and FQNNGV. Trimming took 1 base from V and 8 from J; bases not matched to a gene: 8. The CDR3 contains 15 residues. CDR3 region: CASSLALAVVDEQFF. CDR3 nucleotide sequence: TGTGCCAGCAGCTTAGCTCTAGCGGTTGTCGATGAGCAGTTCTTC.

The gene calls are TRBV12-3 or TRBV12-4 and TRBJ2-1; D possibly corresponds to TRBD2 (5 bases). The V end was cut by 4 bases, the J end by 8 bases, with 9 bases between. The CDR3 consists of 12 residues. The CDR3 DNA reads TGTGCCAGCAGTTCTGAGGAGGATGAGCAGTTCTTC. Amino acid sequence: CASSSEEDEQFF.

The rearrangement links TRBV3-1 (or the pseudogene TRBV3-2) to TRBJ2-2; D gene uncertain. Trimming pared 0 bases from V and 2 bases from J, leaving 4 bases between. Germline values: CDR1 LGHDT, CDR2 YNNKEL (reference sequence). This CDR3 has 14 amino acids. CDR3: CASSQDRNTGELFF. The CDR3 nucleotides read TGTGCCAGCAGCCAAGATAGAAACACCGGGGAGCTGTTTTTT.

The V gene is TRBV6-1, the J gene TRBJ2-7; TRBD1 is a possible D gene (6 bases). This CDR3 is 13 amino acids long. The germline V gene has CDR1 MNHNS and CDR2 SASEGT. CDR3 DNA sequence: TGTGCCAGCAGGGAAGGGGGACACTACGAGCAGTACGTC. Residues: CASREGGHYEQYV.

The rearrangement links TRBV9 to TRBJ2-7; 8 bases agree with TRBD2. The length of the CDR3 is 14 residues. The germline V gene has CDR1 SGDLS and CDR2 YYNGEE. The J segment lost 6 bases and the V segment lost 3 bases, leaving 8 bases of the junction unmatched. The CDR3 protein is CASSASWLAGEQYF. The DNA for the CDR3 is TGTGCCAGCAGCGCCTCATGGCTAGCGGGCGAGCAGTACTTC.

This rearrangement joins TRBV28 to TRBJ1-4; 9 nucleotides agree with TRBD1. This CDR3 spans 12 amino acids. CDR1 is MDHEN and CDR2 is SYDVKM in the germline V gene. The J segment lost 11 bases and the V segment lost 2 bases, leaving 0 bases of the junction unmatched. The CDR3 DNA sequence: TGTGCCAGCAGTTTAGGACAGGGGAAACTGTTTTTT. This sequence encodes CASSLGQGKLFF.

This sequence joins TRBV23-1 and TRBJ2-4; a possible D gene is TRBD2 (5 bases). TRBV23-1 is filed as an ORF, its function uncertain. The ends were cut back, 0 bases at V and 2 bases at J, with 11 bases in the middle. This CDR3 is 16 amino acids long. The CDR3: CASSQSRGWTKNIQYF. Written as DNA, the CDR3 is TGCGCCAGCAGTCAATCGAGAGGGTGGACCAAAAACATTCAGTACTTC.

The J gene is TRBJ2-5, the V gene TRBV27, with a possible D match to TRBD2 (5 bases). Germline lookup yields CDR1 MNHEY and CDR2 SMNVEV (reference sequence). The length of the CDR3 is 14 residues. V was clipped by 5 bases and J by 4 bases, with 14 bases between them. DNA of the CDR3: TGTGCCAGCAGTCCAGGACTCAGTGTAGAGACCCAGTACTTC. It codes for CASSPGLSVETQYF.